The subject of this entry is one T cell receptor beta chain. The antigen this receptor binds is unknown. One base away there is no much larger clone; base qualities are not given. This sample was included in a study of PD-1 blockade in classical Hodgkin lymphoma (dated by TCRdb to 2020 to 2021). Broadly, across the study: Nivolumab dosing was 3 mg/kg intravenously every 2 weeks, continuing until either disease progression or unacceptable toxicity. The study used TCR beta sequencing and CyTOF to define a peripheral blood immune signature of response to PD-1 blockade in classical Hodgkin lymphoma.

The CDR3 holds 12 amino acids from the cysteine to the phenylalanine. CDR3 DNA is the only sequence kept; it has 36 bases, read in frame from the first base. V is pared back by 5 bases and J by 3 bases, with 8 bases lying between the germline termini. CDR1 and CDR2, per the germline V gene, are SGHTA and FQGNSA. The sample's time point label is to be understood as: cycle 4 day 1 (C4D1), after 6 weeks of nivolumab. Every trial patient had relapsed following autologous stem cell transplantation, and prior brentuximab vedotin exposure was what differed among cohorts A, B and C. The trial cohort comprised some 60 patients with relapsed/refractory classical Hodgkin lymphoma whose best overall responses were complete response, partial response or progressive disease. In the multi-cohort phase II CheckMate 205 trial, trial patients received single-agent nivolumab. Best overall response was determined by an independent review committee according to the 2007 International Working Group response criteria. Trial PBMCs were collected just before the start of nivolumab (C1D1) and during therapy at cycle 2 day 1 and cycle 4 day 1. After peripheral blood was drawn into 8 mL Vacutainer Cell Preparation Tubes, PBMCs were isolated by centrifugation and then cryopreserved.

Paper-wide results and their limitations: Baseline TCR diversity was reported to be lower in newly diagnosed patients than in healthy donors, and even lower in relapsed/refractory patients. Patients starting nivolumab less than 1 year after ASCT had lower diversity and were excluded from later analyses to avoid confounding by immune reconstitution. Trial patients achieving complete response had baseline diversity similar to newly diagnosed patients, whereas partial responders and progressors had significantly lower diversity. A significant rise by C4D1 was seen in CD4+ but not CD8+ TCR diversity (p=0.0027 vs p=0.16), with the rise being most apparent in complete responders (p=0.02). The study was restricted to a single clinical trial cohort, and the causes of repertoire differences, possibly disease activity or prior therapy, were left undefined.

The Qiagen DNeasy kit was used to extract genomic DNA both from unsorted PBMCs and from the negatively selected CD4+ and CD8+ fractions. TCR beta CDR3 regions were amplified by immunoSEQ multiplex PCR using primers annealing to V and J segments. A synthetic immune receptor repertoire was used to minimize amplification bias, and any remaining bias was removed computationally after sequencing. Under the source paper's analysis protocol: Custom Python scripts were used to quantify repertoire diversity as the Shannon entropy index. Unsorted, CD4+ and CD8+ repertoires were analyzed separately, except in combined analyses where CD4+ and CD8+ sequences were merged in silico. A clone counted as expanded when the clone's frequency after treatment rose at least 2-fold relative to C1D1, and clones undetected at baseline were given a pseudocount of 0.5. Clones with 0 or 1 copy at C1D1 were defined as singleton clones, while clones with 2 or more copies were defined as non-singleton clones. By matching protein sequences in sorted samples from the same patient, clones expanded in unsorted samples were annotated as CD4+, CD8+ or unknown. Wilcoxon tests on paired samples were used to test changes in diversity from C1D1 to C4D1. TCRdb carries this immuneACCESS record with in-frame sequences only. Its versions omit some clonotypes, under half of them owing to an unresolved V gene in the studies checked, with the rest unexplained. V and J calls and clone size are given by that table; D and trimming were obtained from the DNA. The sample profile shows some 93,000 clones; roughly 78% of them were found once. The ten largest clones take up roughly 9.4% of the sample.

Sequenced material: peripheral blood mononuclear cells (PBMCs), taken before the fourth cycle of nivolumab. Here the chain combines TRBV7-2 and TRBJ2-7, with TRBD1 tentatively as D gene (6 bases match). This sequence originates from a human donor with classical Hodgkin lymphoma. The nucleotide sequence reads TGTGCCAGCAGCCGACAGGACTACGAGCAGTACTTC. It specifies CASSRQDYEQYF.